A selection of T cell receptor beta chains follows, all from one sample in a study of T cell responses to AZD1222 COVID-19 vaccine. Libraries were prepared by immunoSEQ multiplex PCR; TCRdb keeps only in-frame clonotypes and omits some of them. The data show 95,000 to 130,000 clones, approximately 83% seen once. This sample comprised peripheral blood, obtained on day 0 of MenACWY control vaccination. The source is an adult in good health. Both conserved end residues are part of each CDR3. Fields, in order: J gene, V gene, clone size, CDR3 length, D gene, CDR3 DNA, CDR3 protein. A D gene is named only where the DNA matches it firmly. The size of a clone is reported for some rows only, either as once, few or many, or as a class for expanded clones.

j_gene: TRBJ2-2; v_gene: TRBV5-6; abundance: NA; len: 19; d_gene: TRBD1; CDR3nt: TGTGCCAGCAGCAAGGGTCTCGGGACAGGGGGGACGGACACCGGGGAGCTGTTTTTT; CDR3aa: CASSKGLGTGGTDTGELFF
j_gene: TRBJ2-3; v_gene: TRBV10-2; abundance: NA; len: 15; d_gene: TRBD2; CDR3nt: TGCGCCAGCAGTGAGGCGGGGGGGAGGGCAGATACGCAGTATTTT; CDR3aa: CASSEAGGRADTQYF
j_gene: TRBJ2-2; v_gene: TRBV4-1; abundance: NA; len: 14; d_gene: NA; CDR3nt: TGCGCCAGCAGCCAAGTGAGGGGACCCGGGGAGCTGTTTTTT; CDR3aa: CASSQVRGPGELFF
j_gene: TRBJ2-5; v_gene: TRBV6-5; abundance: NA; len: 15; d_gene: NA; CDR3nt: TGTGCCAGCAGTTACTCGAGACTTCGGAGGGAGACCCAGTACTTC; CDR3aa: CASSYSRLRRETQYF
j_gene: TRBJ1-2; v_gene: TRBV5-1; abundance: NA; len: 13; d_gene: NA; CDR3nt: TGCGCCAGCAGCTCCACCTCGAACTATGGCTACACCTTC; CDR3aa: CASSSTSNYGYTF
j_gene: TRBJ1-2; v_gene: TRBV5-1; abundance: NA; len: 16; d_gene: NA; CDR3nt: TGCGCCAGCAGCTGGGGGATTCTTCTGAGTGGCGATGGCTACACCTTC; CDR3aa: CASSWGILLSGDGYTF
j_gene: TRBJ1-5; v_gene: TRBV5-3; abundance: NA; len: 13; d_gene: NA; CDR3nt: TGTGCCAGAAGAGGTTTTAGCAATCAGCCCCAGCATTTT; CDR3aa: CARRGFSNQPQHF
j_gene: TRBJ1-1; v_gene: TRBV5-4; abundance: NA; len: 14; d_gene: TRBD1; CDR3nt: TGTGCCAGCAGCTTGCGGACAGGGGGCACTGAAGCTTTCTTT; CDR3aa: CASSLRTGGTEAFF
j_gene: TRBJ2-5; v_gene: TRBV6-2/TRBV6-3; abundance: NA; len: 15; d_gene: TRBD2; CDR3nt: TGTGCCAGCAGTTCTAGCGGGGGGGCCTTGGAGACCCAGTACTTC; CDR3aa: CASSSSGGALETQYF
j_gene: TRBJ2-2; v_gene: TRBV1; abundance: NA; len: 19; d_gene: NA; CDR3nt: TGCACCAGCAGCCAACCCCGCGGGGGTGGCAGGACCAACACCGGGGAGCTGTTTTTT; CDR3aa: CTSSQPRGGGRTNTGELFF
j_gene: TRBJ2-7; v_gene: TRBV30; abundance: once; len: 14; d_gene: TRBD1; CDR3nt: TGTGCCTGGAGGCCGGGACAGGGGGCCTACGAGCAGTACTTC; CDR3aa: CAWRPGQGAYEQYF
j_gene: TRBJ2-2; v_gene: TRBV7-2; abundance: NA; len: 16; d_gene: NA; CDR3nt: TGTGCCAGCAGCCTAGACCTTACAGGTTTCACCGGGGAGCTGTTTTTT; CDR3aa: CASSLDLTGFTGELFF
j_gene: TRBJ2-3; v_gene: TRBV21-1; abundance: NA; len: 13; d_gene: NA; CDR3nt: TGTGCCAGCAGCACGCCCCGTGGAGATACGCAGTATTTT; CDR3aa: CASSTPRGDTQYF